Following are 18 T cell receptor beta chains from one sample sequenced in a study of blood T cell repertoires in COVID-19. Libraries were prepared by immunoSEQ multiplex PCR; TCRdb keeps only in-frame clonotypes and omits some of them. The sample consists of about 84,000 clones, about 70% of them appearing once. Sequenced input: peripheral blood. These receptors were collected from a man aged 45-65 years with active or convalescent COVID-19.

This clone was counted a few times. The chain couples TRBV20-1 to TRBJ1-4; tentatively, D is TRBD1 (6 bases). This CDR3 comprises 11 residues. CDR1 and CDR2 (germline): DFQATT, SNEGSKA (reference sequence). CDR3 protein: CSLPAVRGLFF. The CDR3 DNA is TGCAGCCTCCCTGCCGTTAGGGGGCTGTTTTTT.

The CDR3 DNA sequence: TGTGCCAGCAGTTACGACGGGTCAGGGGGAGAGACCCAGTACTTC. Its protein is CASSYDGSGGETQYF. The V gene is TRBV6-5, the J gene TRBJ2-5; 7 nucleotides align to TRBD1. The CDR3 length is 15 residues. Germline assignment: CDR1 MNHEY and CDR2 SVGAGI. V lost 2 bases, J lost 4 bases, and 7 bases stayed unmatched.

A few counts support this clone. The genes are TRBV18 and TRBJ2-7, with 8 bases matching TRBD1. V dropped 1 base and J dropped 0; count of bases not matched to a gene: 11. Germline CDR1 KGHSH, CDR2 LQKENI. CDR3 length: 18 amino acids. The CDR3 DNA reads TGTGCCAGCTCACCACAAGCCCCAGGACAGGGTAGCTCCTACGAGCAGTACTTC. Protein: CASSPQAPGQGSSYEQYF.

V and J are TRBV3-1 (or the pseudogene TRBV3-2) and TRBJ1-1; D is unresolved. Trimming took 6 bases from V and 1 from J, leaving 12 bases between them. The CDR3 is made up of 14 amino acids. Germline CDR1 reads LGHDT; CDR2 reads YNNKEL (reference sequence). Here the CDR3 reads CASRQNTRNTEAFF. The CDR3 DNA reads as TGTGCCAGCAGACAGAACACCCGGAACACTGAAGCTTTCTTT.

The CDR3 DNA sequence: TGTGCCAGCAGCTTGAGGGGAAGCAATCAGCCCCAGCATTTT. It is translated as CASSLRGSNQPQHF. V gene TRBV5-6 combines with J gene TRBJ1-5; D might be TRBD1 (5 bases). This CDR3 comprises 14 residues. With 1 base removed from V and 1 base from J, the gap between germline ends came to 6 bases. Per the germline V gene, CDR1 is SGHDT and CDR2 is YYEEEE.

This clone was recorded only once. The V call is TRBV29-1, the J call TRBJ1-2, with TRBD1 matching 10 bases. V was pared by 4 bases and J by 10 bases, with 6 bases of the junction left unmatched. The length of the CDR3 is 12 residues. Germline V gene data show CDR1 as SQVTM and CDR2 as ANQGSEA. The CDR3 nucleotides read TGCAGCGTTGCCGGACAGGGGGATTCCTACACCTTC. Its protein product is CSVAGQGDSYTF.

This clone occurred a few times. V gene TRBV24-1 combines with J gene TRBJ2-1; 10 nucleotides line up with TRBD1. The ends lost 10 bases at V and 6 bases at J; junction bases unmatched: 8. Per germline, CDR1 KGHDR and CDR2 SFDVKD. CDR3 size: 14 residues. CDR3 amino acids: CATDGTGESNEQFF. The CDR3 region has the DNA TGTGCCACTGACGGGACAGGGGAGAGCAATGAGCAGTTCTTC.

V gene TRBV28 combines with J gene TRBJ1-2; D is unresolved. Trimming pared 9 bases from V and 3 bases from J, leaving 11 bases between. The germline CDR1 and CDR2 sequences are MDHEN and SYDVKM. The CDR3 covers 12 residues. As DNA, the CDR3 is TGTGCCAGTCGTCCCCTATACTATGGCTACACCTTC. It is translated as CASRPLYYGYTF.

The genes are TRBV30 and TRBJ1-1, with D tentatively TRBD1 (5 bases). V was shortened by 2 bases and J by 0 bases, with 7 bases between the two germline ends. The germline CDR1 and CDR2 sequences are GTSNPN and SVGIG (reference sequence). The CDR3 loop spans 13 amino acids. Here the CDR3 reads CAWSPGMNTEAFF. The CDR3 DNA sequence: TGTGCCTGGAGTCCAGGGATGAACACTGAAGCTTTCTTT.

The V and J genes are TRBV11-2 and TRBJ2-2; 8 bases align to TRBD2. CDR1 and CDR2 from the germline V gene are SGHAT and FQNNGV. J gave up 1 base and V 1 base, and 2 bases lay outside the gene matches. The CDR3 contains 16 residues. DNA of the CDR3: TGTGCCAGCAGCTTAGTCACTAGCGGGAACACCGGGGAGCTGTTTTTT. Translated, it gives CASSLVTSGNTGELFF.

This clone was counted a few times. The J gene is TRBJ2-7, the V gene TRBV28; D perhaps matches TRBD2 (5 bases). The CDR3 is 13 residues long. Germline values: CDR1 MDHEN, CDR2 SYDVKM. With 6 bases removed from V and 6 bases from J, the gap between germline ends came to 15 bases. CDR3 in amino acids: CASSSGEVGEQYF. The CDR3 DNA follows: TGTGCCAGCAGCTCCGGGGAAGTCGGCGAGCAGTACTTC.

The V and J genes are TRBV7-9 and TRBJ1-2, with 8 bases matching TRBD1. Germline CDR1 and CDR2: SEHNR and FQNEAQ (reference sequence). There are 14 residues in the CDR3. Trimming cost V 4 bases and J 6 bases; bases outside gene matches: 7. The CDR3 sequence: CASSSPGGDDGYTF. Here the CDR3 DNA reads TGTGCCAGCAGCTCCCCAGGGGGCGATGATGGCTACACCTTC.

The chain couples TRBV7-8 to TRBJ1-5, with 8 bases lining up with TRBD1. V shed 1 base and J 5 bases; nucleotides not matched to a gene: 4. The CDR3 has 15 residues. Per the germline V gene, CDR1 is SGHVS and CDR2 is FQNEAQ. The CDR3, as DNA: TGTGCCAGCAGCTTAGGGACAGGGAGGGATCAGCCCCAGCATTTT. Its translation: CASSLGTGRDQPQHF.

In DNA, the CDR3 is TGCGGACTAGCAGGGGAGACCCAGTACTTC. The encoded protein is CGLAGETQYF. The chain employs TRBV20-1 and TRBJ2-5, with 8 bases matching TRBD2. CDR1 DFQATT and CDR2 SNEGSKA come from the germline V gene (reference sequence). The CDR3 length is 10 residues.

The V call is TRBV10-3, the J call TRBJ2-3; the match to TRBD2 covers 10 bases. In germline, CDR1 is ENHRY, CDR2 SYGVKD. The V and J ends lost 5 bases and 2 bases, in that order; junction bases with no gene match: 16. The CDR3 loop spans 19 amino acids. CDR3 in DNA: TGTGCCATCAGTTGGGGGGATGCTAGCGGGGGCCCACCCACAGATACGCAGTATTTT. Translating it yields CAISWGDASGGPPTDTQYF.

The V call is TRBV7-3, the J call TRBJ2-3, with D perhaps TRBD1 (6 bases). The V and J ends lost 2 bases and 6 bases respectively, with 15 bases between them. The CDR3 contains 15 residues. Germline V gene sequence: CDR1 SGHTA, CDR2 FQGTGA. The CDR3 sequence: CASSLGIGGIDTQYF. In DNA, the CDR3 is TGTGCCAGCAGCTTAGGTATAGGGGGTATCGATACGCAGTATTTT.

In its sample, this clone was seen a few times. V usage is TRBV2 and J usage is TRBJ2-5, with TRBD2 matching 10 bases. This CDR3 has 16 residues. The ends lost 6 bases at V and 1 base at J; junction bases unmatched: 8. Germline values: CDR1 SNHLY, CDR2 FYNNEI. The CDR3 DNA follows: TGTGCCAGCAGCGACTGGACTAGCGGAGGCCAAGAGACCCAGTACTTC. Translated: CASSDWTSGGQETQYF.

J is TRBJ1-3 and V is TRBV18; 9 positions match TRBD1. Germline V CDR1 and CDR2: KGHSH, LQKENI. V trimming: 2 bases; J trimming: 0 bases; junction bases outside the gene matches: 8. The CDR3 loop spans 18 amino acids. CDR3 residues: CASSPVPGQGSSGNTIYF. The CDR3 DNA follows: TGTGCCAGCTCACCAGTCCCGGGACAGGGATCCTCTGGAAACACCATATATTTT.